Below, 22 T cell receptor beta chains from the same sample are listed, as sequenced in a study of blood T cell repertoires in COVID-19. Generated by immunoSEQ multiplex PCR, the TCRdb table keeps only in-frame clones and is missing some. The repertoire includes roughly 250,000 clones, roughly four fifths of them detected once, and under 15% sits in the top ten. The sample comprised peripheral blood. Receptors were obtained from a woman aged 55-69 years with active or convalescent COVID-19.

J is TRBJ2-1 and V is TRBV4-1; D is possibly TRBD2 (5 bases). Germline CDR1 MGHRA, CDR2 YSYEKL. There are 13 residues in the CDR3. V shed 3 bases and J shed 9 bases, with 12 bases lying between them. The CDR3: CASSQTREGEQFF. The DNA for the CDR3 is TGCGCCAGCAGCCAGACCCGAGAGGGTGAGCAGTTCTTC.

The CDR3 bases are TGTGCTAGTGGTCCGGGACTAGACACAGATACGCAGTATTTT. Amino acid sequence: CASGPGLDTDTQYF. The chain joins TRBV12-5 to TRBJ2-3; TRBD2 matches at 8 bases. J lost 2 bases, V lost 5 bases, and 3 bases had no gene match. Germline-derived CDR1 and CDR2 are LGHNT and FRNRAP. The CDR3 has 14 amino acids.

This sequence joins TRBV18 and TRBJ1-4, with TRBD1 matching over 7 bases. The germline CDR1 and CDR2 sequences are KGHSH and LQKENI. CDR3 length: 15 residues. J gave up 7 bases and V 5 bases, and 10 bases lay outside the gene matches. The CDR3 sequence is CASSSGQRFSEKLFF. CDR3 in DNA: TGTGCCAGCTCATCGGGACAGCGTTTTAGTGAAAAACTGTTTTTT.

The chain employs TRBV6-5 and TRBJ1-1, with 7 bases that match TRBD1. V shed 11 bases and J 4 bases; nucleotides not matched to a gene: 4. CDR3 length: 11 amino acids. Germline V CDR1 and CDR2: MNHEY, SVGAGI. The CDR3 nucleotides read TGTGCCGTTCAGGGGGTCACTGAAGCTTTCTTT. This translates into CAVQGVTEAFF.

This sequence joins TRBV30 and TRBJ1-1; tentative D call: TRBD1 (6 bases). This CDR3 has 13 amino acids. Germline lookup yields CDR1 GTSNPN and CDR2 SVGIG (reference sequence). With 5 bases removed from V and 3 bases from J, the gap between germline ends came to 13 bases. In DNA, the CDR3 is TGTGCCTGGGGCCGGGACACTTACACTGAAGCTTTCTTT. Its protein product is CAWGRDTYTEAFF.

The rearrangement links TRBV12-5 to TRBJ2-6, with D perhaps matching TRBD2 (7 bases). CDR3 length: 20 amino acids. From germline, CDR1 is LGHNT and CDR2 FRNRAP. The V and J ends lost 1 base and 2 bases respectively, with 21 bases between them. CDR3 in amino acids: CASGLGSHRGGAPGANVLTF. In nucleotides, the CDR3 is TGTGCTAGTGGTTTGGGGTCTCACAGAGGGGGGGCCCCTGGGGCCAACGTCCTGACTTTC.

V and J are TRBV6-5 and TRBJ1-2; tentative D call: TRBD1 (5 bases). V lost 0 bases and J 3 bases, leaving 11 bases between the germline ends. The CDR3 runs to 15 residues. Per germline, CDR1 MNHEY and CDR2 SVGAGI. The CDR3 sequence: CASSYSNRGDYGYTF. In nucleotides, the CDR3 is TGTGCCAGCAGTTACTCGAATCGGGGGGACTATGGCTACACCTTC.

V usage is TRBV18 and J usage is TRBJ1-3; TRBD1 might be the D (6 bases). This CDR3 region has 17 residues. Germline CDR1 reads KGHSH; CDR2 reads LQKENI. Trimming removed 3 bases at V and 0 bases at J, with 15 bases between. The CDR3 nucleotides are TGTGCCAGCTCACCCCCCGGACAGATTGTCTCTGGAAACACCATATATTTT. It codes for CASSPPGQIVSGNTIYF.

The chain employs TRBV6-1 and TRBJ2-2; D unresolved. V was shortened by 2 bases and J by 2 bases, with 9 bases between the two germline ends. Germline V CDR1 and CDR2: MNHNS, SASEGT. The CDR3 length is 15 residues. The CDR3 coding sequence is TGTGCCAGCAGTGAAAACTACGGAAACACCGGGGAGCTGTTTTTT. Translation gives CASSENYGNTGELFF.

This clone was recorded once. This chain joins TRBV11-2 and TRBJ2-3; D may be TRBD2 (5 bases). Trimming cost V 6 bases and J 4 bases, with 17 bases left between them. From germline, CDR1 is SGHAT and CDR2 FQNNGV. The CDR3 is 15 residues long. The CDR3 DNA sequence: TGTGCCAGCAGAAATAAACGACACGGGGCAGATACGCAGTATTTT. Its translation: CASRNKRHGADTQYF. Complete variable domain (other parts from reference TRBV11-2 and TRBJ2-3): EAGVAQSPRYKIIEKRQSVAFWCNPISGHATLYWYQQILGQGPKLLIQFQNNGVVDDSQLPKDRFSAERLKGVDSTLKIQPAKLEDSAVYLCASRNKRHGADTQYFGPGTRLTVL.

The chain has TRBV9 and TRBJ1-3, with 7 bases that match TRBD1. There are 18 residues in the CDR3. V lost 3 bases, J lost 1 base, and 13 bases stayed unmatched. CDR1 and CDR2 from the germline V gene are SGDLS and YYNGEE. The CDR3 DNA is TGTGCCAGCAGCGCCTGGGGCCAGGGGGTTTGGTCTGGAAACACCATATATTTT. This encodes CASSAWGQGVWSGNTIYF.

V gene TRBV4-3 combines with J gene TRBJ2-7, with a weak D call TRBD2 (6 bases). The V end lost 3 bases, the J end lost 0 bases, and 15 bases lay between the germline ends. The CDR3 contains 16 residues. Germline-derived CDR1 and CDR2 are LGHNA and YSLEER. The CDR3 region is CASSHTPGLSSYEQYF. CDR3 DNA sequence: TGCGCCAGCAGCCATACCCCTGGACTAAGCTCCTACGAGCAGTACTTC.

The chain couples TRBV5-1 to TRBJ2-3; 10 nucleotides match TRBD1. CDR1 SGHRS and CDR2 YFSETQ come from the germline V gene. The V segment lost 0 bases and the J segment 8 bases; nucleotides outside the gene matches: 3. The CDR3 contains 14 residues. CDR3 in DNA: TGCGCCAGCAGCTTGGGGGACAGGGGAGGTACGCAGTATTTT. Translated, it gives CASSLGDRGGTQYF.

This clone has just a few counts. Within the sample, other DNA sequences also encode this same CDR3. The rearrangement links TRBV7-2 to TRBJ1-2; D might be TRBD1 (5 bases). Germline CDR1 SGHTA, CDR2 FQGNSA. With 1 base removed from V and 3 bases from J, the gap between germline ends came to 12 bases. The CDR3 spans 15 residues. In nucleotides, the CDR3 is TGTGCCAGCAGCTTAGTCGGAACAGGCGACTATGGCTACACCTTC. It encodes CASSLVGTGDYGYTF.

CDR3 loop: CASSFRQGWNYGYTF. The CDR3 DNA sequence: TGTGCCAGCAGCTTTCGACAGGGGTGGAACTATGGCTACACCTTC. The chain carries TRBV11-2 and TRBJ1-2; 8 bases are a match to TRBD1. The CDR3 contains 15 residues. With 3 bases clipped from V and 2 bases from J, the junction kept 5 bases outside the gene matches. The V gene's germline CDR1 is SGHAT and CDR2 FQNNGV.

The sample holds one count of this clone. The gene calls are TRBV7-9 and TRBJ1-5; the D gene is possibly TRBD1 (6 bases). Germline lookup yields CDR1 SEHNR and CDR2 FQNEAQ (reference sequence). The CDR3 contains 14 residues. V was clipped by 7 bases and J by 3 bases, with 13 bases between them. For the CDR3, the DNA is TGTGCCAGCACCACTGGGACAAACAATCAGCCCCAGCATTTT. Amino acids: CASTTGTNNQPQHF.

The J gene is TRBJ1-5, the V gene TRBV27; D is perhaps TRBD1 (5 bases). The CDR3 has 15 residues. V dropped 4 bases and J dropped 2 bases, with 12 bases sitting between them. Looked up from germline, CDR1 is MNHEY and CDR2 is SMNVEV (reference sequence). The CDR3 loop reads CASSSLGGGNQPQHF. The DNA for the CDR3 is TGTGCCAGCAGTTCTCTCGGGGGAGGCAATCAGCCCCAGCATTTT.

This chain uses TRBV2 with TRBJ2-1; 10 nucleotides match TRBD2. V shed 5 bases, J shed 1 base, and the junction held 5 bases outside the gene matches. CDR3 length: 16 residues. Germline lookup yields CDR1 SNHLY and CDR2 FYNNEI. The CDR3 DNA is TGTGCCAGCAGTCCCCAGACTAGCGGGTCCTACAATGAGCAGTTCTTC. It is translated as CASSPQTSGSYNEQFF. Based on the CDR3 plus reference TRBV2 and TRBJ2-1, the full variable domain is EPEVTQTPSHQVTQMGQEVILRCVPISNHLYFYWYRQILGQKVEFLVSFYNNEISEKSEIFDDQFSVERPDGSNFTLKIRSTKLEDSAMYFCASSPQTSGSYNEQFFGPGTRLTVL.

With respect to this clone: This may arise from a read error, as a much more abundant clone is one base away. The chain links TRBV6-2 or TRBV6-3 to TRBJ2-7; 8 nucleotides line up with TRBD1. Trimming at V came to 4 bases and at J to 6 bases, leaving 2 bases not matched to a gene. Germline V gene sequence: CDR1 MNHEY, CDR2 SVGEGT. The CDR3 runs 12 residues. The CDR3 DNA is TGTGCCAGCAGTTGGACAGGGATCGAGCAGTACTTC. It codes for CASSWTGIEQYF.

CDR3 sequence reads: CASSSPGQLDTEAFF. The CDR3, as DNA: TGCGCCAGCAGCTCACCAGGACAGTTGGACACTGAAGCTTTCTTT. The chain carries TRBV5-1 and TRBJ1-1, with TRBD1 as a possible D gene (6 bases). Trimming stripped 3 bases from V and 3 bases from J, with 15 bases between. This CDR3 comprises 15 residues. Germline CDR1 is SGHRS and CDR2 is YFSETQ.

This CDR3 reads CASSLVLYGELFF. The CDR3 region has the DNA TGTGCCAGCAGCTTAGTTCTCTACGGGGAGCTGTTTTTT. V gene TRBV7-8 combines with J gene TRBJ2-2; D unresolved. Germline V lookup: CDR1 SGHVS, CDR2 FQNEAQ. V was cut by 1 base and J by 7 bases, with 7 bases left in between. This CDR3 is built from 13 residues.

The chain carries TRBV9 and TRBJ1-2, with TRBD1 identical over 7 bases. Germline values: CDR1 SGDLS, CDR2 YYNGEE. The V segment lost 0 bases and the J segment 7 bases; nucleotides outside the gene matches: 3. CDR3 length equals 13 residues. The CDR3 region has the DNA TGTGCCAGCAGCGTAGAGGGACAGACTGGCTACACCTTC. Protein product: CASSVEGQTGYTF.